Listed below are T cell receptor beta chains from one sample, sequenced in a study of a mutant IDH1 vaccine in newly diagnosed glioma. Sequencing was performed with immunoSEQ multiplex PCR; in TCRdb, only in-frame clones are kept and a portion is missing. The data contain about 54,000 clones, less than 90% of them singletons. For these TCRs, the target antigens are not known. Material: PBMCs, obtained from a glioma patient whose treatment included an IDH1 peptide vaccine. The origin of the receptors is a man aged 35 to 55 with glioma. Each CDR3 is given with its conserved first and last residue. A D gene is named only where the DNA matches it firmly. The size entry is marked missing in some rows and otherwise reads once, few, many or a size class.

.,.,TRBJ1-3,TRBV5-1,TGCGCCAGCAGCGCGGACCCCAACTCTGGAAACACCATATATTTT,CASSADPNSGNTIYF
.,.,TRBJ2-7,TRBV7-9,TGTGCCAGCAGCTTCGTTTCCTACGAGCAGTACTTC,CASSFVSYEQYF
.,.,TRBJ1-5,TRBV2,TGTGCCAGCAATCCACAGGGTGTCGTTGAGCCCCAGCATTTT,CASNPQGVVEPQHF
TRBD1,few,TRBJ2-2,TRBV9,TGTGCCAGCAGCTCACAGGGGGCGACCGGGGAGCTGTTTTTT,CASSSQGATGELFF
TRBD1,once,TRBJ1-5,TRBV5-1,TGCGCCAGCAGCTTGACGGGACAGGGGATAAATCAGCCCCAGCATTTT,CASSLTGQGINQPQHF
.,.,TRBJ1-1,TRBV2,TGTGCCAGCAAAGGTTCGAACACTGAAGCTTTCTTT,CASKGSNTEAFF
.,once,TRBJ2-1,TRBV5-1,TGCGCCAGCAGCTTGTTGACGGACTACAATGAGCAGTTCTTC,CASSLLTDYNEQFF
.,.,TRBJ2-1,TRBV28,TGTGCCAGCATTAGGGGTCTTTCCTACAATGAGCAGTTCTTC,CASIRGLSYNEQFF
.,.,TRBJ1-4,TRBV2,TGTGCCAGCAGTCGGACAAGCGAAAAACTGTTTTTT,CASSRTSEKLFF
.,.,TRBJ2-7,TRBV6-1,TGTGCCAGCCGGGACCCTGGCTCCACTTACGAGCAGTACTTC,CASRDPGSTYEQYF
TRBD1,.,TRBJ1-2,TRBV4-3,TGCGCCAGCAGCCATCGGGACAGGGGAGGAGGAGGCTACACCTTC,CASSHRDRGGGGYTF
.,.,TRBJ1-1,TRBV6-5,TGTGCCAGCAGTGCCCGGAACACGCCGAACACTGAAGCTTTCTTT,CASSARNTPNTEAFF
.,.,TRBJ2-7,TRBV27,TGTGCCAGCAGTTTGTACCAGGGTTTCGGCGAGCAGTACTTC,CASSLYQGFGEQYF
.,.,TRBJ1-2,TRBV5-6,TGTGCCAGCAGCGTGGGCCTGGGAGACTATGGCTACACCTTC,CASSVGLGDYGYTF
.,.,TRBJ2-3,TRBV5-1,TGCGCCAGCAGCGCGGAGGCAGATACGCAGTATTTT,CASSAEADTQYF
.,.,TRBJ2-2,TRBV5-4,TGTGCCAGCAGCTTTCTCGGGGACACCGGGGAGCTGTTTTTT,CASSFLGDTGELFF
.,.,TRBJ2-7,TRBV20-1,TGCAGTGCTCTGAGGGTCCTAGAGCAGTACTTC,CSALRVLEQYF
TRBD2,.,TRBJ2-5,TRBV5-4,TGTGCCAGCAGCCCCCCAGGCGTGGGGGGGAAGACCCAGTACTTC,CASSPPGVGGKTQYF
TRBD1,.,TRBJ1-2,TRBV7-9,TGTGCCAGCAGCCCGGGACAGCGATATGGCTACACCTTC,CASSPGQRYGYTF
TRBD1,.,TRBJ1-2,TRBV6-1,TGTGCCAGCAGCCCGGGACAGGGGCTTCAGATAAACACCTTC,CASSPGQGLQINTF
.,.,TRBJ1-2,TRBV19,TGTGCCAGTATTTTAACAGGTGGGGCTCACTATGGCTACACCTTC,CASILTGGAHYGYTF
TRBD1,.,TRBJ1-5,TRBV18,TGTGCCAGCTCCGGACAGGGTTTGTATAGCAATCAGCCCCAGCATTTT,CASSGQGLYSNQPQHF
TRBD2,.,TRBJ2-2,TRBV11-2,TGTGCCAGCAGCTGGACTAGCGGGGACCCTGGGGAGCTGTTTTTT,CASSWTSGDPGELFF
TRBD1,.,TRBJ2-1,TRBV5-1,TGCGCCAGCAGCCAGCAGACAGGGACTGAGCAGTTCTTC,CASSQQTGTEQFF
.,.,TRBJ1-1,TRBV9,TGTGCCAGCAGCGTGGGGGCGAGGGGGGACACTGAAGCTTTCTTT,CASSVGARGDTEAFF
TRBD1,.,TRBJ1-5,TRBV29-1,TGCAGCGTTCTTCAGGGGGGCAATCAGCCCCAGCATTTT,CSVLQGGNQPQHF
TRBD1,.,TRBJ2-4,TRBV4-1,TGCGCCAGCAGCCAAGGCCAAAGGGGGCTGCTGAGTTACATTCAGTACTTC,CASSQGQRGLLSYIQYF
TRBD2,.,TRBJ2-3,TRBV5-1,TGCGCCAGCGGAGGATGGGGGACTAGCGATTTTCGGACAGATACGCAGTATTTT,CASGGWGTSDFRTDTQYF
TRBD1,.,TRBJ2-7,TRBV18,TGTGCCAGCTCACCAAGGGACAGCCCGGAGCAGTACTTC,CASSPRDSPEQYF
TRBD1,.,TRBJ2-3,TRBV4-2,TGTGCCAGCAGCCGCAGCAGGGGGAACACAGATACGCAGTATTTT,CASSRSRGNTDTQYF
TRBD1,.,TRBJ1-3,TRBV2,TGTGCCAGCAGTGAAGGGGCAGGGGGTCGTCCTGGAAACACCATATATTTT,CASSEGAGGRPGNTIYF
.,.,TRBJ2-7,TRBV7-8,TGTGCCAGCAGTGAGCCTCGACAAGGCTCCTACGAGCAGTACTTC,CASSEPRQGSYEQYF
.,.,TRBJ2-1,TRBV19,TGTGCCAGTAATGATGGCGGGGAGCAGTTCTTC,CASNDGGEQFF
TRBD1,.,TRBJ1-4,TRBV9,TGTGCCAGCAGCGTAGGGACAGGGAACGAAAAACTGTTTTTT,CASSVGTGNEKLFF
TRBD2,.,TRBJ2-1,TRBV6-5,TGTGCCAGCAGTTCTGACCTAGCGGGAGGGCTTAATGAGCAGTTCTTC,CASSSDLAGGLNEQFF
TRBD1,.,TRBJ2-1,TRBV13,TGTGCCAGCAGCTTGGGTGGGACAGGGATGGCTGAGCAGTTCTTC,CASSLGGTGMAEQFF
TRBD2,.,TRBJ2-7,TRBV9,TGTGCCAGCAGCCTCGGGACTAGCGGCTACGAGCAGTACTTC,CASSLGTSGYEQYF
.,.,TRBJ1-1,TRBV11-2,TGTGCCAGCAGCCCGCCCAATCAGAACACTGAAGCTTTCTTT,CASSPPNQNTEAFF
.,.,TRBJ1-4,TRBV4-2,TGTGCCAGCAGCCAAGAATTGGCGGCAGGATATGTGAAACTGTTTTTT,CASSQELAAGYVKLFF
TRBD1,.,TRBJ2-3,TRBV19,TGTGCCAGTCAGGGCAGGGGGACAGATACGCAGTATTTT,CASQGRGTDTQYF
TRBD2,.,TRBJ2-4,TRBV19,TGTGCCAGTAGTATGCCGGGGGGGAACATTCAGTACTTC,CASSMPGGNIQYF
TRBD2,.,TRBJ2-2,TRBV4-2,TGTGCCAGCAGCCAAGATCGGGGACTAGCGGTCACCGGGGAGCTGTTTTTT,CASSQDRGLAVTGELFF